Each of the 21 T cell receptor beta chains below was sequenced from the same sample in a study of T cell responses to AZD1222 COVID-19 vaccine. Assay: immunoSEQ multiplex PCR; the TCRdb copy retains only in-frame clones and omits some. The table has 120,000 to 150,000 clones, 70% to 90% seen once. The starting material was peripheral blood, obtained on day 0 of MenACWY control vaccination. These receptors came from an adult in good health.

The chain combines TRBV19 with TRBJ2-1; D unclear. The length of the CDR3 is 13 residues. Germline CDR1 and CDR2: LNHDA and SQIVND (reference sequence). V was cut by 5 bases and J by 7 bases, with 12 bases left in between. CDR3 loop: CASSREELNEQFF. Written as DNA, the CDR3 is TGTGCCAGTAGTCGAGAGGAACTTAATGAGCAGTTCTTC.

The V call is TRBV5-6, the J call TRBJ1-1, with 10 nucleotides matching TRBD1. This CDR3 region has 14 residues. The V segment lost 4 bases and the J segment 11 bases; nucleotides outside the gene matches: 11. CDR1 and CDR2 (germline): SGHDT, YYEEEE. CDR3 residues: CASSLERQGARAFF. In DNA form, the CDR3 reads TGTGCCAGCAGCCTCGAGCGACAGGGGGCCCGGGCTTTCTTT.

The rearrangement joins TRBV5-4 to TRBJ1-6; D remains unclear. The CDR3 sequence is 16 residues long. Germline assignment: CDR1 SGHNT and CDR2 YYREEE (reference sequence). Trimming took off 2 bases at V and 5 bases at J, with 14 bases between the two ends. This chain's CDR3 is CASSFGGLGNNSPLHF. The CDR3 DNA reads TGTGCCAGCAGCTTTGGTGGGTTGGGAAATAATTCACCCCTCCACTTT.

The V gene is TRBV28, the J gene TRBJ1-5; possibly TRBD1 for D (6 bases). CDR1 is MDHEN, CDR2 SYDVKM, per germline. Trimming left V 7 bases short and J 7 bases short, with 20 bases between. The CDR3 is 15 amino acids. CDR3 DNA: TGTGCCAGCACCTTTGCCGTACAGGGATTGCAGCCCCAGCATTTT. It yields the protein CASTFAVQGLQPQHF. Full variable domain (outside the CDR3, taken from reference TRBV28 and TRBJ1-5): DVKVTQSSRYLVKRTGEKVFLECVQDMDHENMFWYRQDPGLGLRLIYFSYDVKMKEKGDIPEGYSVSREKKERFSLILESASTNQTSMYLCASTFAVQGLQPQHFGDGTRLSIL.

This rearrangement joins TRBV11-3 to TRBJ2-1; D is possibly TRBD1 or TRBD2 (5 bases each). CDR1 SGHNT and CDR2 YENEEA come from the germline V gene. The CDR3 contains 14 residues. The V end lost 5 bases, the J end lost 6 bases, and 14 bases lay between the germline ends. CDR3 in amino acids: CASSPPNGANEQFF. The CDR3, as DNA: TGTGCCAGCAGCCCCCCGAACGGGGCCAATGAGCAGTTCTTC.

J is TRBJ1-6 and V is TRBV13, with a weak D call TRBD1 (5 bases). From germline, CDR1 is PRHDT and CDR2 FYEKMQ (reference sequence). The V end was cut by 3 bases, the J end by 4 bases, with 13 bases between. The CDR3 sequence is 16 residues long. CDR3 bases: TGTGCCAGCAGCTTCAGGGAAGGATCTTATAATTCACCCCTCCACTTT. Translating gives CASSFREGSYNSPLHF.

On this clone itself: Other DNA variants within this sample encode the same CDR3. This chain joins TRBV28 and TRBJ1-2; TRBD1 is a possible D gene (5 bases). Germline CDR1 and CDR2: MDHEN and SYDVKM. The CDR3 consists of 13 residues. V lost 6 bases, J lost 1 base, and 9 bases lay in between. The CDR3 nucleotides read TGTGCCAGCAGCTCAGGGCTTAACTATGGCTACACCTTC. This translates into CASSSGLNYGYTF.

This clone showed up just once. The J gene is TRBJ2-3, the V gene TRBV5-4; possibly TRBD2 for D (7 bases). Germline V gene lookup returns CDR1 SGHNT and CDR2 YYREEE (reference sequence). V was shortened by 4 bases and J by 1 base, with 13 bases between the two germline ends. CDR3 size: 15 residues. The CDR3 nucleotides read TGTGCCAGCAGCAGGGGGGGGCCGCGCACAGATACGCAGTATTTT. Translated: CASSRGGPRTDTQYF. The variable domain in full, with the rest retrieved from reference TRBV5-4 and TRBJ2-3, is ETGVTQSPTHLIKTRGQQVTLRCSSQSGHNTVSWYQQALGQGPQFIFQYYREEENGRGNFPPRFSGLQFPNYSSELNVNALELDDSALYLCASSRGGPRTDTQYFGPGTRLTVL.

The CDR3 region is CASSFVNTIYF. The CDR3 DNA reads as TGTGCCAGCAGCTTCGTAAACACCATATATTTT. The J gene is TRBJ1-3, the V gene TRBV7-2; D is ambiguous. The CDR3 is made up of 11 amino acids. Trimming cost V 3 bases and J 6 bases, with 3 bases left between them. CDR1 and CDR2 from the germline V gene are SGHTA and FQGNSA.

The CDR3 region is CASSIGQDYGYTF. The CDR3 DNA reads TGTGCCAGTAGTATCGGGCAGGACTATGGCTACACCTTC. This chain links TRBV19 with TRBJ1-2; no clear D. The germline gives CDR1 LNHDA, CDR2 SQIVND (reference sequence). The germline V and J ends were trimmed by 3 bases and 3 bases, with 8 bases remaining between them. The CDR3 is 13 amino acids.

The CDR3 bases are TGTGCCAGCAGCTTCAGCAGGGGCCTTTACAATGAGCAGTTCTTC. It encodes CASSFSRGLYNEQFF. The V and J genes are TRBV7-2 and TRBJ2-1; D might be TRBD1 (6 bases). The CDR3 consists of 15 residues. From germline, CDR1 is SGHTA and CDR2 FQGNSA. The germline V and J ends were trimmed by 3 bases and 4 bases, with 13 bases remaining between them.

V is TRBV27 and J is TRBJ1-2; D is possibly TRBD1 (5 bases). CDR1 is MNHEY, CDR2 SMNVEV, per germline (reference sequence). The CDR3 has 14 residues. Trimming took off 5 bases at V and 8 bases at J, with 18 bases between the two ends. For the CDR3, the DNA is TGTGCCAGCAGTCTGGGACGGACTATGGGAGGCTACACCTTC. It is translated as CASSLGRTMGGYTF.

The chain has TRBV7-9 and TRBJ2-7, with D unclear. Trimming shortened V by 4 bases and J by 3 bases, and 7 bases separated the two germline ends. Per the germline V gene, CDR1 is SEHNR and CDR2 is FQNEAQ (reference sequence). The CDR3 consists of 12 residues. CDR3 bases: TGTGCCAGCAGCTCTAGATTCTACGAGCAGTACTTC. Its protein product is CASSSRFYEQYF.

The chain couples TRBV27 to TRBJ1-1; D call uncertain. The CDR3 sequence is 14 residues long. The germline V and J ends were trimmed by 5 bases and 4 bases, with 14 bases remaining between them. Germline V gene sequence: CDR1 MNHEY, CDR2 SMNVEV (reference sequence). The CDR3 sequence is CASSRWTRPTEAFF. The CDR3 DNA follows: TGTGCCAGCAGTAGATGGACCCGCCCCACTGAAGCTTTCTTT.

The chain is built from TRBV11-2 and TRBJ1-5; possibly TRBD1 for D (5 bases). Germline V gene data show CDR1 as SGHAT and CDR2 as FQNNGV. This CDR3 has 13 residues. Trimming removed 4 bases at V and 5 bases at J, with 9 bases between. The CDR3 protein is CASSYAGYQPQHF. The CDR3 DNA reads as TGTGCCAGCAGCTATGCAGGGTATCAGCCCCAGCATTTT.

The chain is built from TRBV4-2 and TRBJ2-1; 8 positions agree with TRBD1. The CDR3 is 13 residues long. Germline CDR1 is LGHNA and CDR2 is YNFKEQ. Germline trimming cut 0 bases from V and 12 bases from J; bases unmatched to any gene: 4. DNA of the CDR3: TGTGCCAGCAGCCAAGATTTGGGACAGGCGCAGTTCTTC. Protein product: CASSQDLGQAQFF.

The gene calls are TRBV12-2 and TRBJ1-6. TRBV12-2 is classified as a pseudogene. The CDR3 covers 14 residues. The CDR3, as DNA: TGTGCAAGTCGCTTAGCGTTTGAGAAGTCACCCCTCCACTTT. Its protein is CASRLAFEKSPLHF.

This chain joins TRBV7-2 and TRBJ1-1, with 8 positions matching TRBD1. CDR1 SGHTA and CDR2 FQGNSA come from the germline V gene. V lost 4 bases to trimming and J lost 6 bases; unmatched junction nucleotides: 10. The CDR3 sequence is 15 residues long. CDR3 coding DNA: TGTGCCAGCAGCTACTCGGACAGGGTGTGGGCTGAAGCTTTCTTT. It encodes CASSYSDRVWAEAFF.

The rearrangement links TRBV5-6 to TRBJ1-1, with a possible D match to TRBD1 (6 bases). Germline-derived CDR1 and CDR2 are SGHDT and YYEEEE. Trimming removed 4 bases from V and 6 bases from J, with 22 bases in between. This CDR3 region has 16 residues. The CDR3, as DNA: TGTGCCAGCAGCCACCTAAACCGGGACATGGCCGCTGAAGCTTTCTTT. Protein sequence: CASSHLNRDMAAEAFF.

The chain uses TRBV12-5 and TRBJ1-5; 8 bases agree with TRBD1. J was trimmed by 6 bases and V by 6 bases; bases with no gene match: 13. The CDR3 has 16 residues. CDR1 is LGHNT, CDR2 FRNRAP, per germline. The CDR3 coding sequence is TGTGCTAGTGGCCCCCCCCCAGGGGGCGCGAGTCAGCCCCAGCATTTT. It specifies CASGPPPGGASQPQHF.

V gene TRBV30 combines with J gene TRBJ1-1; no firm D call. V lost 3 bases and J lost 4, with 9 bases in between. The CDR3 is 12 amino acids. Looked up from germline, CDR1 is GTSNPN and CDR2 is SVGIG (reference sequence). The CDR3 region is CAWRFGGTEAFF. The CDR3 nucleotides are TGTGCCTGGAGATTTGGTGGCACTGAAGCTTTCTTT.